The clone carrying this T cell receptor beta chain was seen at least ten times. CDR3 length: 15 amino acids. V lost 4 bases to trimming and J lost 8 bases; unmatched junction nucleotides: 11. This sample stems from a study of early T cells in non-severe SARS-CoV-2 infection. On the study more broadly: Sequencing of unsorted whole blood was done on bulk RNA, leaving chains unpaired.

The TCR library protocol was used to attach unique molecular identifiers. These identifiers were attached to individual cDNA molecules. TCRdb itself ran the 5' RACE reads through MiXCR, one entry per CDR3 protein. This sample has 30,000 to 40,000 distinct CDR3 sequences, with about 5% found just once. The chain carries TRBV12-3 or TRBV12-4 and TRBJ1-2, with TRBD1 matching 9 bases. This TCR came from an adult who was a healthcare worker with PCR-confirmed SARS-CoV-2 infection or an uninfected control (not recorded which). Sequenced input: whole blood. CDR3 loop: CASSSTPGTGTGYTF. DNA of the CDR3: TGTGCCAGCAGTTCAACCCCCGGGACAGGGACAGGCTACACCTTC.